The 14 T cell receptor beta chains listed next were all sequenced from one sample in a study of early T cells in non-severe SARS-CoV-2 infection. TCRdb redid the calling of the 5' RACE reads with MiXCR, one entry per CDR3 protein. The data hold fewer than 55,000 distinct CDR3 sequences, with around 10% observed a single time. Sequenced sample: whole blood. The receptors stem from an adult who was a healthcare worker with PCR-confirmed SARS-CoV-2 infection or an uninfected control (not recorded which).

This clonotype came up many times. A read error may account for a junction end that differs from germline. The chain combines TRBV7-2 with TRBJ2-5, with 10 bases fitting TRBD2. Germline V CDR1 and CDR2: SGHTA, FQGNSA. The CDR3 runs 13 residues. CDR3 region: CASSLAGVQTQYF. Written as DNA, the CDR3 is TGTGCCAGCAGCCTAGCGGGAGTACAGACCCAGTACTTC. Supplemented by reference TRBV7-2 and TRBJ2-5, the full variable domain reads GAGVSQSPSNKVTEKGKDVELRCDPISGHTALYWYRQSLGQGLEFLIYFQGNSAPDKSGLPSDRFSAERTGGSVSTLTIQRTQQEDSAVYLCASSLAGVQTQYFGPGTRLLVL.

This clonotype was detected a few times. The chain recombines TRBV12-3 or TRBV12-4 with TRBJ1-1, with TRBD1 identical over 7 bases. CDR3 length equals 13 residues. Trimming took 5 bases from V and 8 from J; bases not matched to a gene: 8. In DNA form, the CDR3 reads TGTGCCAGCAGTGTTCTCCGGGACAGCGAAGCTTTCTTT. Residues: CASSVLRDSEAFF.

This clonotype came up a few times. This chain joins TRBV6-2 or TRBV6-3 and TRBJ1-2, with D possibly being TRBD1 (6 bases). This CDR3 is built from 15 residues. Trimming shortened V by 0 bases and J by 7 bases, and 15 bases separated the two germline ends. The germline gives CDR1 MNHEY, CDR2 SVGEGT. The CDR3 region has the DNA TGTGCCAGCAGTTACTCGAGAGGAGGGGGTCTTGGCTACACCTTC. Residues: CASSYSRGGGLGYTF.

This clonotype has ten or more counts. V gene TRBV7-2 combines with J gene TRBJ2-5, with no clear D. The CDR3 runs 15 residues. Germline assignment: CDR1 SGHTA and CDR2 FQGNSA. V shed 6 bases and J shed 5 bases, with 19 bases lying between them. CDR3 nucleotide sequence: TGTGCCAGCAGTCTTCTTCTTAGTGTCGCCGAGACCCAGTACTTC. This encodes CASSLLLSVAETQYF.

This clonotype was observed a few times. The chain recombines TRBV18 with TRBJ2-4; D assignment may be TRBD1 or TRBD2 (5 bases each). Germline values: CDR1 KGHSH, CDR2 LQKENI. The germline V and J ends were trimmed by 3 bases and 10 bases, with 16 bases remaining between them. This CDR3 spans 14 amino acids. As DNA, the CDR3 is TGTGCCAGCTCACCTCCGGGACCTATCCGGATTCAGTACTTC. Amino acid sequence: CASSPPGPIRIQYF.

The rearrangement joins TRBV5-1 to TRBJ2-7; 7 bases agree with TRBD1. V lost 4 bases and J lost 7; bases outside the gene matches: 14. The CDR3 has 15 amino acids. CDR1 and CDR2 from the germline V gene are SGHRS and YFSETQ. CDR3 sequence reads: CASSPPSTGFREQYF. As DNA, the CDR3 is TGCGCCAGCAGCCCCCCCTCGACAGGGTTCCGGGAGCAGTACTTC.

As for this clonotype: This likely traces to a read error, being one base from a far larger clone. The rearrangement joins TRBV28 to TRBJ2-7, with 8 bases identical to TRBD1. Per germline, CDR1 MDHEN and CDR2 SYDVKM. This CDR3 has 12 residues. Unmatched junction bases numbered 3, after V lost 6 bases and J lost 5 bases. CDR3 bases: TGTGCCAGCAGCCGGACAGGGCACGAGCAGTACTTC. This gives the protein CASSRTGHEQYF.

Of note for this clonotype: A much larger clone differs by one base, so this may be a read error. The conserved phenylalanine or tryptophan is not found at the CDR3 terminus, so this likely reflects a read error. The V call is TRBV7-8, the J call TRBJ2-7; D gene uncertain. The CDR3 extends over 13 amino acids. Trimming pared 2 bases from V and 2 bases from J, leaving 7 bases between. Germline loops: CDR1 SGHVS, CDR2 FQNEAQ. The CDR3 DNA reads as TGTGCCAGCAGCTTAACCGGTGCCTACGAGCAGTACCTC. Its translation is CASSLTGAYEQYL.

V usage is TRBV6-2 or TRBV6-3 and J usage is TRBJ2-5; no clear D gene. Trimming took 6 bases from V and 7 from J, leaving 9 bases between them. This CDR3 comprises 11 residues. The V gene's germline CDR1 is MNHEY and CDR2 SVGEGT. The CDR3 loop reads CASSLLSTQYF. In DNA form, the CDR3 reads TGTGCCAGCAGCCTTTTGTCGACCCAGTACTTC.

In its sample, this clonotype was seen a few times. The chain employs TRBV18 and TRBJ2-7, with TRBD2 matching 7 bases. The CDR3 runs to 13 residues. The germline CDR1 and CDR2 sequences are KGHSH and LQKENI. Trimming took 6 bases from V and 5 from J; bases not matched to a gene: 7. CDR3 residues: CASSWTRDNEQYF. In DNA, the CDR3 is TGTGCCAGCTCCTGGACTAGAGACAACGAGCAGTACTTC.

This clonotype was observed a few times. The chain's CDR3 is CASSLGILYEQYF. The CDR3 coding sequence is TGTGCCAGCAGCTTAGGAATCCTATACGAGCAGTACTTC. The rearrangement joins TRBV7-9 to TRBJ2-7; D is unclear. This CDR3 is 13 amino acids long. Trimming took off 1 base at V and 4 bases at J, with 8 bases between the two ends. Germline V gene data show CDR1 as SEHNR and CDR2 as FQNEAQ (reference sequence).

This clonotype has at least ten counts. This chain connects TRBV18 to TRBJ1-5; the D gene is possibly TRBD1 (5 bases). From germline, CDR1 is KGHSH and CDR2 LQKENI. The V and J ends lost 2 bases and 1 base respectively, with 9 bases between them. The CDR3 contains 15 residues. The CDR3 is CASSPGSGSNQPQHF. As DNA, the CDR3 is TGTGCCAGCTCACCAGGGTCAGGGAGCAATCAGCCCCAGCATTTT.

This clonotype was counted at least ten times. The CDR3 is CASSQNGRVTSGGDTQYF. In nucleotides, the CDR3 is TGTGCCAGCAGCCAAAACGGACGAGTGACTAGCGGGGGAGATACGCAGTATTTT. The genes are TRBV4-2 and TRBJ2-3, with 12 bases fitting TRBD2. Germline V gives CDR1 LGHNA, CDR2 YNFKEQ. Trimming at V came to 2 bases and at J to 5 bases, leaving 11 bases not matched to a gene. This CDR3 comprises 18 residues.

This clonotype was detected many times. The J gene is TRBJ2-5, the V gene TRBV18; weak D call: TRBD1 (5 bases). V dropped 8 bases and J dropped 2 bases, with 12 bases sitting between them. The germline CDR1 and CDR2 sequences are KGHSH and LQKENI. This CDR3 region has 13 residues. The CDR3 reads CASQKTEQETQYF. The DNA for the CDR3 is TGTGCCAGCCAAAAGACAGAGCAAGAGACCCAGTACTTC.